The T cell receptor (beta chain) described here comes from a study of shared clonotypes between healthy human individuals. Study outcomes and limitations: Exclusively blood specimens were collected; tissue repertoires likely differ. Sharing of clonotypes among donors was expected to vary with sequencing depth. Rarefaction indicated that sorted-subset sequencing remained incomplete although depth was large.

As concerns this clone: As yet, its antigen is unknown. Other DNA sequences in this specimen translate into the identical CDR3.

Source study methods: As immunoSEQ supplied junction-only sequences (without quality scores), filtering differed. Sequencing used immunoSEQ multiplex PCR; TCRdb keeps in-frame clones, though not all of them. D and trimming were read from the DNA, whereas the V and J calls and clone size are those reported in that table. The data show 700,000 to 950,000 clones, just over 95% seen once. Naive CD8 cells lacked CD45RO, underwent positive selection for CCR7 and left out terminally differentiated effector memory CD45RA+ cells. Deletions cut 1 base from V and 5 bases from J, with 8 bases between. Looked up from germline, CDR1 is MGHRA and CDR2 is YSYEKL. The CDR3 runs 13 residues.

The chain uses TRBV4-1 and TRBJ1-2; D remains ambiguous. The receptor was derived from a man aged 25-40 years in good health. Source material: naive CD8+ T cells sorted from blood. The DNA of the CDR3 is TGCGCCAGCAGCCAAGTGACGGGATATGGCTACACCTTC. It codes for CASSQVTGYGYTF.